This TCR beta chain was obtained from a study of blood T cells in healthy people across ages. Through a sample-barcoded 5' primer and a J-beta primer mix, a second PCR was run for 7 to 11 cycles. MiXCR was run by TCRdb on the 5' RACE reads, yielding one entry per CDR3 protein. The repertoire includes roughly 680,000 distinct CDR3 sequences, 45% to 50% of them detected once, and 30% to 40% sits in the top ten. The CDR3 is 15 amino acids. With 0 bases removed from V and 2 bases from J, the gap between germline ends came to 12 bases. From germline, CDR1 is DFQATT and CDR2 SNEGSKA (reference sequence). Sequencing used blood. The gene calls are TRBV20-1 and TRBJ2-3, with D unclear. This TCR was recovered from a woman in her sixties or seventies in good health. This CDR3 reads CSARDFSRHTDTQYF. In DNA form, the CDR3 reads TGCAGTGCTAGAGATTTTTCGCGCCACACAGATACGCAGTATTTT.